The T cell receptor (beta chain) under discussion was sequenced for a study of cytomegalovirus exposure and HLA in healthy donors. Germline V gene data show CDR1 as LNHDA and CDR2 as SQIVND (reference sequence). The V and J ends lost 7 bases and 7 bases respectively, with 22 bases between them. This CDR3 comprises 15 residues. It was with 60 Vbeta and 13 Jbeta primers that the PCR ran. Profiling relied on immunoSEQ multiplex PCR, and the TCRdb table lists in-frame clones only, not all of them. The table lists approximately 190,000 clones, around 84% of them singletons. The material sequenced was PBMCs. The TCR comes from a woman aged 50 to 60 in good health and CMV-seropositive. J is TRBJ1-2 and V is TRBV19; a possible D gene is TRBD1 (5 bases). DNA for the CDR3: TGTGCCAGTACCGGGCAGGGCCCCTCCTCGGGTGGCTACACCTTC. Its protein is CASTGQGPSSGGYTF. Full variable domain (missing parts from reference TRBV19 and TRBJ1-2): DGGITQSPKYLFRKEGQNVTLSCEQNLNHDAMYWYRQDPGQGLRLIYYSQIVNDFQKGDIAEGYSVSREKKESFPLTVTSAQKNPTAFYLCASTGQGPSSGGYTFGSGTRLTVV.